This paragraph covers one T cell receptor (beta chain) sequence. No cognate antigen has been identified for it. It has no much larger one-base neighbor in the sample; base qualities were not kept. At one collaborating source in Seattle, patients were enrolled during active infection and were followed longitudinally through the course of disease. Whole blood was collected in K2EDTA tubes by collaborating institutions according to the institutions' own protocols. For TCRbeta analysis, collaborators shipped samples in one of three forms: frozen whole blood, isolated PBMCs, or DNA extracted from either of those sample types. The CDR3 numbers 15 residues from cysteine through phenylalanine. Only the CDR3 region is kept as DNA, spanning 45 bases read in frame from base 1. Trimming costs V 1 base and J 3 bases, and their ends lie 12 bases apart. According to the germline V gene (reference sequence), CDR1 reads SEHNR and CDR2 reads FQNEAQ.

This record comes from a study of blood T cell repertoires in COVID-19 (dated by TCRdb to 2018 to 2020). At the level of the whole study: The collaborator samples originated in the United States, Italy and Spain and spanned the acute and convalescent phases of COVID-19. A de-identified subject ID, COVID-19 status, age in years and sex were almost always included in the sample metadata. The material from the prospective study consisted of cDNA or gDNA derived from T cells, B-cell-depleted T cells, or PBMCs. The samples were drawn from the first 160 participants of the ongoing ImmuneRACE study and from some 1,300 subjects provided by 6 global collaborators. The dataset comprised deeply sampled blood TCRbeta repertoires from subjects exposed to, actively infected with, or recovered from COVID-19. The repertoires were made available in a free public database intended to serve as a resource for research on the immune response to SARS-CoV-2. Where available, HLA class I and class II types were taken from metadata supplied by the sample provider and were not determined by assay-based typing.

The research as a whole found: Clinical and demographic metadata were provided uncurated, with the amount varying by source and participant.

TCRbeta CDR3 regions were amplified from genomic DNA by means of the immunoSEQ Assay, a bias-controlled multiplex PCR. Per the original workflow: The number of nucleated cells in each sample was estimated from the amplification of reference gene primers within the assay. To quantify the absolute abundance of each unique TCRbeta CDR3 rearrangement, sequence reads were collapsed and filtered. Productive Simpson clonality was computed per sample as the square root of Simpson's diversity index over productive rearrangements. Imported from immuneACCESS, the table was reduced by TCRdb to in-frame sequences with V and J called. These copies leave out some clones; in studies compared against another copy, an unresolved V gene accounts for under half, and the cause of the remainder is not known. V and J calls and clone size are those listed in that table; D and trimming were worked out from the DNA. The sample table lists 80,000 to 95,000 clones, approximately 80% of them with a count of one. Together, the top ten hold around 5% of the sample.

The clonotype comes from an older man with COVID-19, enrolled during active disease. Material for sequencing was peripheral blood. The chain uses TRBV7-9 and TRBJ1-2; the D region possibly corresponds to TRBD1 (6 bases align). The sequenced DNA: TGTGCCAGCAGCTTAGTTGGGGGCGCTGACTATGGCTACACCTTC. Its product reads: CASSLVGGADYGYTF.